These 21 T cell receptor beta chains share one sample of origin, sequenced in a study of T cell responses to AZD1222 COVID-19 vaccine. Data came from immunoSEQ multiplex PCR; TCRdb stores just in-frame clones and leaves some out. The sample has more than 150,000 clones, approximately 94% seen once. The input for sequencing was peripheral blood, taken 28 days after the second AZD1222 dose. Receptors were obtained from an adult who received the AZD1222 COVID-19 vaccine.

V usage is TRBV13 and J usage is TRBJ1-2; 7 bases fit TRBD1. Per the germline V gene, CDR1 is PRHDT and CDR2 is FYEKMQ (reference sequence). This CDR3 spans 16 amino acids. The junction had 11 bases not matched to a gene; V was cut back by 5 bases and J by 2 bases. The CDR3 loop is CASSGNLGQRNYGYTF. In nucleotides, the CDR3 is TGTGCCAGCAGCGGAAATTTGGGACAGAGAAACTATGGCTACACCTTC.

The V and J genes are TRBV6-2 or TRBV6-3 and TRBJ2-7; D may be TRBD1 (5 bases). The CDR3 is 13 amino acids. V gave up 3 bases and J gave up 4 bases, with 10 bases separating them. Germline-derived CDR1 and CDR2 are MNHEY and SVGEGT. Here the CDR3 reads CASSYSGQYEQYF. The CDR3 DNA reads TGTGCCAGCAGTTATTCCGGACAATACGAGCAGTACTTC.

The chain has TRBV11-3 and TRBJ2-3; either TRBD1 or TRBD2 may supply D (7 bases each). V was trimmed by 5 bases and J by 6 bases, leaving 15 bases between them. The CDR3 is made up of 14 amino acids. From germline, CDR1 is SGHNT and CDR2 YENEEA. CDR3 loop: CASSQGGAQDTQYF. For the CDR3, the DNA is TGTGCCAGCAGCCAGGGGGGGGCGCAGGATACGCAGTATTTT.

The rearrangement uses TRBV5-1 and TRBJ1-3, with no clear D. The CDR3 has 15 amino acids. CDR1 is SGHRS and CDR2 is YFSETQ in the germline V gene. The V and J ends lost 4 bases and 0 bases respectively, with 11 bases between them. The CDR3 protein is CASSVAKASGNTIYF. The CDR3 region has the DNA TGCGCCAGCAGCGTAGCGAAGGCCTCTGGAAACACCATATATTTT.

V gene TRBV18 combines with J gene TRBJ1-1, with no clear D. V was clipped by 0 bases and J by 1 base, with 6 bases between them. There are 14 residues in the CDR3. Germline V gives CDR1 KGHSH, CDR2 LQKENI. The CDR3: CASSPPGRNTEAFF. The CDR3 DNA follows: TGTGCCAGCTCACCACCGGGCAGGAACACTGAAGCTTTCTTT.

V gene TRBV27 combines with J gene TRBJ1-1; possible D gene TRBD1, 5 bases. CDR1 and CDR2 from the germline V gene are MNHEY and SMNVEV (reference sequence). The V gene lost 5 bases and the J gene lost 7 bases, with 20 bases spanning the gap. The CDR3 spans 15 residues. CDR3 in amino acids: CASSRVGVGVIEAFF. CDR3 DNA sequence: TGTGCCAGCAGTCGAGTGGGGGTTGGGGTAATTGAAGCTTTCTTT.

In this sample, this clone turned up a few times. This rearrangement joins TRBV5-1 to TRBJ1-5; the match to TRBD1 covers 7 bases. Trimming removed 3 bases from V and 1 base from J; junction bases left unmatched: 4. The CDR3 totals 15 residues. Germline CDR1 reads SGHRS; CDR2 reads YFSETQ. The CDR3 DNA reads TGCGCCAGCAGCTCTACGACAGGGAGCAATCAGCCCCAGCATTTT. Amino acids: CASSSTTGSNQPQHF.

J is TRBJ2-5 and V is TRBV6-2 or TRBV6-3; D unclear. V was shortened by 3 bases and J by 5 bases, with 10 bases between the two germline ends. Looked up from germline, CDR1 is MNHEY and CDR2 is SVGEGT. The CDR3 runs 13 residues. CDR3 coding DNA: TGTGCCAGCAGTTATTCGACGCCGGAGACCCAGTACTTC. Residues: CASSYSTPETQYF.

This rearrangement joins TRBV2 to TRBJ2-7; maybe TRBD2 (6 bases). The CDR3 consists of 14 residues. The V end lost 3 bases, the J end lost 5 bases, and 14 bases lay between the germline ends. Germline CDR1 and CDR2: SNHLY and FYNNEI. DNA for the CDR3: TGTGCCAGCAGTGATGGAGTTTGGAGGGACGAGCAGTACTTC. As protein: CASSDGVWRDEQYF. Together with reference TRBV2 and TRBJ2-7, the CDR3 gives the full variable domain: EPEVTQTPSHQVTQMGQEVILRCVPISNHLYFYWYRQILGQKVEFLVSFYNNEISEKSEIFDDQFSVERPDGSNFTLKIRSTKLEDSAMYFCASSDGVWRDEQYFGPGTRLTVT.

CDR3 loop: CATSDGAEGRPLHF. As DNA, the CDR3 is TGTGCCACCAGTGATGGCGCCGAAGGGAGACCCCTCCACTTT. The chain links TRBV24-1 to TRBJ1-6, with no clear D. V was pared by 3 bases and J by 12 bases, with 14 bases between. Germline CDR1 KGHDR, CDR2 SFDVKD. The CDR3 totals 14 residues.

V gene TRBV10-3 combines with J gene TRBJ2-5; D is undetermined. The CDR3 runs 13 residues. Per the germline V gene, CDR1 is ENHRY and CDR2 is SYGVKD. The V and J ends lost 2 bases and 2 bases respectively, with 6 bases between them. CDR3 region: CAISEQTQETQYF. CDR3 DNA: TGTGCCATCAGTGAGCAGACTCAAGAGACCCAGTACTTC.

The J gene is TRBJ1-4, the V gene TRBV5-6; D is ambiguous. Germline values: CDR1 SGHDT, CDR2 YYEEEE. V was shortened by 1 base and J by 3 bases, with 10 bases between the two germline ends. This CDR3 has 15 residues. The CDR3 DNA reads TGTGCCAGCAGCTTGCGAAAAAGGGCTAATGAAAAACTGTTTTTT. Amino acid sequence: CASSLRKRANEKLFF.

J is TRBJ1-2 and V is TRBV6-5; D gene ambiguous. CDR3 size: 13 residues. The germline V gene encodes CDR1 MNHEY and CDR2 SVGAGI. V lost 3 bases to trimming and J lost 8 bases, with 13 bases between them. CDR3 DNA: TGTGCCAGCAGTTATCGCGAGGGATACGGCTACACCTTC. Translated: CASSYREGYGYTF.

The chain uses TRBV5-4 and TRBJ1-2, with a weak D call TRBD1 (5 bases). The CDR3 totals 13 residues. Per germline, CDR1 SGHNT and CDR2 YYREEE (reference sequence). V was pared by 3 bases and J by 10 bases, with 16 bases between. The CDR3 coding sequence is TGTGCCAGCAGCTCCCCGGGACCGGAGGTCTACACCTTC. Translating gives CASSSPGPEVYTF.

The rearrangement uses TRBV29-1 and TRBJ1-5; no firm D call. The CDR3 has 12 amino acids. V lost 1 base to trimming and J lost 7 bases, with 8 bases between them. Germline assignment: CDR1 SQVTM and CDR2 ANQGSEA. The CDR3 sequence: CSVEVGGQPQHF. The CDR3 DNA reads TGCAGCGTTGAAGTAGGAGGCCAGCCCCAGCATTTT.

Regarding this clone: At the DNA level, this CDR3 is encoded by other sequences in the same sample as well. The chain couples TRBV18 to TRBJ1-1; D not resolved. The CDR3 has 13 residues. Trimming shortened V by 2 bases and J by 0 bases, and 4 bases separated the two germline ends. Germline V gives CDR1 KGHSH, CDR2 LQKENI. The CDR3 DNA sequence: TGTGCCAGCTCACCAGGGGTGAACACTGAAGCTTTCTTT. As protein: CASSPGVNTEAFF.

This chain uses TRBV2 with TRBJ1-4; D is perhaps TRBD1 (6 bases). The CDR3 loop spans 15 amino acids. Trimming took 4 bases from V and 8 from J, leaving 17 bases between them. Germline-derived CDR1 and CDR2 are SNHLY and FYNNEI. CDR3 amino acids: CASSAIRGGGEKLFF. The DNA of the CDR3 is TGTGCCAGCAGTGCGATTCGAGGGGGAGGCGAAAAACTGTTTTTT.

The chain recombines TRBV5-4 with TRBJ1-4; weak D call: TRBD1 (6 bases). Germline CDR1 reads SGHNT; CDR2 reads YYREEE (reference sequence). With 2 bases removed from V and 2 bases from J, the gap between germline ends came to 7 bases. CDR3 length equals 14 residues. The CDR3 reads CASSFQGTNEKLFF. Written as DNA, the CDR3 is TGTGCCAGCAGCTTCCAGGGGACTAATGAAAAACTGTTTTTT.

The chain couples TRBV6-6 to TRBJ1-5; possible D gene TRBD1, 5 bases. Trimming removed 5 bases at V and 1 base at J, with 15 bases between. This CDR3 region has 16 residues. Germline V CDR1 and CDR2: MNHNY, SVGAGI (reference sequence). CDR3 loop: CASSLPMAGSNQPQHF. The CDR3 coding sequence is TGTGCCAGCAGTCTCCCAATGGCAGGGAGCAATCAGCCCCAGCATTTT.

The chain employs TRBV19 and TRBJ2-1; D unresolved. There are 14 residues in the CDR3. Trimming cost V 7 bases and J 0 bases, with 10 bases left between them. The germline CDR1 and CDR2 sequences are LNHDA and SQIVND (reference sequence). CDR3 region: CASNRKSSYNEQFF. The CDR3 DNA is TGTGCCAGTAACCGAAAGAGCTCCTACAATGAGCAGTTCTTC.

The chain couples TRBV10-3 to TRBJ2-2; a weak D match, TRBD1 (6 bases). The CDR3 is made up of 16 amino acids. In germline, CDR1 is ENHRY, CDR2 SYGVKD. The V end lost 8 bases, the J end lost 1 base, and 17 bases lay between the germline ends. CDR3 region: CAIQPTSQGNTGELFF. For the CDR3, the DNA is TGTGCCATCCAACCGACTTCACAGGGGAACACCGGGGAGCTGTTTTTT.